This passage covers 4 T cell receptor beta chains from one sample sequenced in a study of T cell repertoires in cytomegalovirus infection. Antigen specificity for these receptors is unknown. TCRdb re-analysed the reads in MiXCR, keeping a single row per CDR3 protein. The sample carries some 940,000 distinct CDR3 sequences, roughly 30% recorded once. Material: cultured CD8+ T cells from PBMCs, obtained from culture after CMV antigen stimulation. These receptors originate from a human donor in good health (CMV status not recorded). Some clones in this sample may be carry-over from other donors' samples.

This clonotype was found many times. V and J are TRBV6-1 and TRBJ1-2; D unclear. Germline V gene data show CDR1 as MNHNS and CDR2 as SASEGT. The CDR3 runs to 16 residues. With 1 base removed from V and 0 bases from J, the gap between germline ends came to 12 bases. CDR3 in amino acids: CASSEEGQSSNYGYTF. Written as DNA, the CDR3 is TGTGCCAGCAGTGAAGAGGGTCAGTCTTCTAACTATGGCTACACCTTC.

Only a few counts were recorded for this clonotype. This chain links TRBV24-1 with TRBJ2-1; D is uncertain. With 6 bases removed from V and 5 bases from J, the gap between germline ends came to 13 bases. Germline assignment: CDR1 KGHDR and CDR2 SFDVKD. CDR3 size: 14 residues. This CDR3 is CATSLPRRDNEQFF. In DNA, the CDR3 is TGTGCCACCAGTCTTCCAAGGCGAGACAATGAGCAGTTCTTC.

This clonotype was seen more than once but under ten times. The CDR3 DNA is TGTGCCAGCAGTGTCCGGGACAGGGCAATGGGGACTGAAGCTTTCTTT. It yields the protein CASSVRDRAMGTEAFF. This chain uses TRBV12-3 or TRBV12-4 with TRBJ1-1, with 9 bases matching TRBD1. The CDR3 totals 16 residues. With 5 bases clipped from V and 5 bases from J, the junction kept 12 bases outside the gene matches.

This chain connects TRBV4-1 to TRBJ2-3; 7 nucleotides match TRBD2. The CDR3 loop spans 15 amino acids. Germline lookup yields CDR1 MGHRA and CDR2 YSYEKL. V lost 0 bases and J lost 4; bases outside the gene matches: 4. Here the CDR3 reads CASSQELAPADTQYF. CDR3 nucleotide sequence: TGCGCCAGCAGCCAAGAACTAGCGCCTGCAGATACGCAGTATTTT.